This T cell receptor beta chain was captured by sequencing in a study of T cells in Graves' hyperthyroidism and ophthalmopathy. Germline CDR1 is SGDLS and CDR2 is YYNGEE. This CDR3 is built from 17 residues. Trimming at V came to 0 bases and at J to 5 bases, leaving 5 bases not matched to a gene. There were TCR beta CDR3 regions amplified from RNA transcripts. Using the HTBI primer set, a first-round RT-PCR was run on the TCR CDR3. Each CDR3 protein is one row after TCRdb ran MiXCR on the multiplex PCR reads. The sample lists fewer than 600,000 distinct CDR3 sequences; roughly 15% were seen once. Sequenced sample: blood. This sequence was found in a woman in her forties with Graves' hyperthyroidism. The chain recombines TRBV9 with TRBJ2-1; 13 nucleotides match TRBD2. The DNA for the CDR3 is TGTGCCAGCAGCGTAGAGGAGGGGACTAGCGGGAACAATGAGCAGTTCTTC. Its translation is CASSVEEGTSGNNEQFF.